This entry is about one TCR beta chain. Authors' analysis steps: Amplified reference gene primers provided the basis for estimating nucleated cell counts. Method: immunoSEQ multiplex PCR; TCRdb's copy keeps in-frame clones and lacks some. That table gives V, J and clone size, and the DNA gave D and trimming. The table has over 250,000 clones, around 90% seen once. The sample belongs to a study of blood T cell repertoires in COVID-19. Germline lookup yields CDR1 SGDLS and CDR2 YYNGEE. The CDR3 covers 15 residues. Germline trimming cut 0 bases from V and 3 bases from J; bases unmatched to any gene: 4. This TCR came from a young woman who had recovered from COVID-19. The specimen sequenced was PBMCs or T cells enriched from blood (not recorded which). The gene calls are TRBV9 and TRBJ1-1, with 8 nucleotides matching TRBD1. For the CDR3, the DNA is TGTGCCAGCAGCGTAGAAGGCAGGGGGCACACTGAAGCTTTCTTT. Protein sequence: CASSVEGRGHTEAFF.